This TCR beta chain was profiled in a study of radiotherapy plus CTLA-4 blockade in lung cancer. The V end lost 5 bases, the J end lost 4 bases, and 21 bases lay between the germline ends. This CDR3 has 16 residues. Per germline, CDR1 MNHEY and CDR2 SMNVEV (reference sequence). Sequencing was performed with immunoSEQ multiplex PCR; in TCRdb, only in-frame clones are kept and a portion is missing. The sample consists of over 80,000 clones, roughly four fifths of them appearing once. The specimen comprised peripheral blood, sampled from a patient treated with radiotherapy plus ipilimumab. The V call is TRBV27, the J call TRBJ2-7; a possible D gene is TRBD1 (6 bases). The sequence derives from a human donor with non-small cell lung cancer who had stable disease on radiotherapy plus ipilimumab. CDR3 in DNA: TGTGCCAGCAGTCCCCCTTCACAGGGTGGTCCGTACGAGCAGTACTTC. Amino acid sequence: CASSPPSQGGPYEQYF.